This TCR beta chain was captured by sequencing in a study of CD8 T cells in ankylosing spondylitis. For TCR beta, libraries came from quantitative 5'-RACE with molecular barcodes. A single record per CDR3 protein comes from TCRdb applying MiXCR to the 5' RACE reads. The data show 450,000 or so distinct CDR3 sequences, roughly 25% seen once. This CDR3 comprises 13 residues. The germline V gene encodes CDR1 SGHTA and CDR2 FQGNSA. With 5 bases removed from V and 8 bases from J, the gap between germline ends came to 15 bases. Points from the study as a whole: What seemed typical of ankylosing spondylitis blood was a TCR beta motif built from roughly eight highly homologous variants. Reportedly, matched ankylosing spondylitis synovial fluid was significantly enriched for disease-linked clones. CD8+ cells made up the disease-linked clones, which were relatively rare in peripheral blood.

This clonotype was counted only a few times. Its cognate antigen is unknown. The sample consisted of blood, either unsorted or a sorted T cell fraction (not recorded which). This clonotype originated in a male donor with ankylosing spondylitis. V gene TRBV7-2 combines with J gene TRBJ1-2; D not certain. The CDR3: CASSLAAGRGYTF. The CDR3 DNA reads as TGTGCCAGCAGCCTCGCAGCCGGCCGCGGCTACACCTTC.